What follows is one TCR beta chain and its context. This record belongs to a study of blood T cell repertoires in COVID-19. Study at large: The origin of the acute and convalescent COVID-19 samples was the United States, Italy and Spain.

J was trimmed by 4 bases and V by 1 base; bases with no gene match: 8. CDR1 and CDR2 (germline): MDHEN, SYDVKM. The length of the CDR3 is 18 residues. The protocol was immunoSEQ multiplex PCR, while the TCRdb copy is restricted to in-frame clones and leaves out a portion. The data contain about 160,000 clones, around 82% of them singletons. Sequencing used PBMCs or T cells enriched from blood (not recorded which). The sequence was collected from a man in his sixties who had recovered from COVID-19. The chain uses TRBV28 and TRBJ2-7; 15 bases agree with TRBD2. The CDR3 bases are TGTGCCAGCAGTTTATCTGGACTAGCGGGAGGGCCTCCTTACGAGCAGTACTTC. This gives the protein CASSLSGLAGGPPYEQYF. Supplemented by reference TRBV28 and TRBJ2-7, the full variable domain reads DVKVTQSSRYLVKRTGEKVFLECVQDMDHENMFWYRQDPGLGLRLIYFSYDVKMKEKGDIPEGYSVSREKKERFSLILESASTNQTSMYLCASSLSGLAGGPPYEQYFGPGTRLTVT.